This T cell receptor (beta chain) emerged from a study of beta chain features in type 1 diabetes (dated 2018 in TCRdb). In the study overall: Patients and healthy donors did not differ in mean age, gender distribution, total cell number or subset yield. A total of just under 110,000,000 sorted cells were examined across all samples, and RNA yield correlated strongly with the number of cells per subset. In the study, recently diagnosed type 1 diabetes patients and matched healthy donors were compared on the TCRB repertoires of their sorted circulating CD4+ T cell subsets. Regulatory and stem cell-like memory subsets were obtained from only 8 patients and roughly 8 healthy donors, while naive and central memory subsets were obtained from all 28 donors.

Each donor gave one peripheral blood draw, averaging around 0.11 L, which was collected into heparinised tubes. Using a panel that included CD45RO, CCR7, CD25, CD127, CD95 and CD27, naive, central memory, regulatory and stem cell-like memory CD4+ T cells were sorted on a BD FACSAria II. A purity above 95% was achieved for all sorted populations. PBMCs were isolated immediately by Lymphoprep density gradient centrifugation and stained directly without culture. So that batch effects would be minimized, each experiment stained and sorted samples in pairs, pairing one healthy donor with one patient. Results the study describes overall, beyond this receptor: Patients with type 1 diabetes made fewer insertions and deleted more nucleotides at VDJ recombination sites, implying thymic rearrangement abnormalities. Because cDNA was sequenced instead of genomic DNA, highly expressing activated cells could be over-represented, though the groups showed no difference in activation or CD3 levels. Naive, central memory and regulatory TCRB repertoires appeared more similar among patients than among healthy donors. In all four CD4+ subsets, TCRB CDR3 length was moderately but significantly shorter in type 1 diabetes patients. PCR may preferentially amplify shorter templates, but because patient and control samples were amplified and corrected together, any resulting skew would affect both groups equally. Because small numbers of individuals were included in the HLA sub-analyses, any influence of HLA type on TCRB rearrangement was left unresolved.

The entire isolated RNA was reverse transcribed using the High Capacity cDNA Reverse Transcription Kit, and thus expressed TCRB transcripts were sequenced. Deep immunoSEQ sequencing was applied to naive, central memory and regulatory T cell samples, giving an average of roughly 3.6 million total reads per sample. After sorted cells were lysed in RLT buffer, RNA was extracted with DNase-treated RNeasy Micro or Mini kits, with the choice depending on cell number. To prevent cross-contamination, each cell subset was processed individually, whereas patient and healthy donor samples were processed jointly. TCRB sequences were amplified from cDNA with the immunoSEQ multiplex PCR, producing 87-bp fragments spanning the CDR3 region. Sequencing of the amplicons was done on the Illumina HiSeq platform. On the authors' methods: Synthetic template baselines were used to correct PCR bias computationally, reads within Hamming distance 2 were collapsed together, and singletons that could not be merged were discarded. Reads were aligned against IMGT to assign V, D and J genes, CDR3 length and insertions or deletions at six rearrangement sites. Within each subset, clonotype counts were normalized to sorted cell number, and only after that were true diversity and Gini coefficients computed with the tcR R package. Repertoire sharing was quantified using the overlap coefficient calculated on TCRB nucleotide sequences. Out-of-frame TCRB sequences from naive cells were analyzed as a proxy for the pre-selection repertoire. Not all clones reach the TCRdb copy of this immuneACCESS table, which keeps in-frame sequences only. Checked studies attribute under half of the gap to unresolved V genes and leave the rest unexplained. V and J calls and clone size come straight from that table; D and trimming were deduced from the DNA. The sample includes about 660,000 clones, with about an eighth observed a single time. The ten largest account for just under 0.04% of the sample.

In this sample, this clone turned up a few times. What antigen it recognizes has not been identified. The input lacks base qualities; no much larger clone sits a single base away. The sequenced sample consisted of naive CD4+ T cells from blood. The meaning of the sample's cell subset or site label: true naive CD4+ T cells. The sequence was obtained from a young man with type 1 diabetes.

The sequenced DNA: TGCGCCAGCAGCTCCCCCGGGACAGGGGAGTTCTTC. It translates to CASSSPGTGEFF. The V and J segments used are TRBV4-3 and TRBJ2-1, and TRBD1 aligns with 10 junction nucleotides. For this chain, trimming is 5 bases at the V end and 14 bases at the J end, and the number of junction bases without a gene match is 6. Counted from cysteine to phenylalanine, this CDR3 has 12 amino acids. The only DNA kept is the CDR3, 36 bases in frame from the first base. Taken from the germline V gene, the CDR1 and CDR2 loops are LGHNA and YSLEER.